The 22 T cell receptor beta chains below were found in one sample sequenced in a study of T cell responses to AZD1222 COVID-19 vaccine. Measured with immunoSEQ multiplex PCR; TCRdb has only the in-frame clones, and not every one. The sample has approximately 140,000 clones; more than 85% are singletons. The sequenced sample was peripheral blood, obtained 28 days after the second AZD1222 dose. The receptors were sampled from an adult who received the AZD1222 COVID-19 vaccine.

V usage is TRBV10-2 and J usage is TRBJ1-6; 8 positions agree with TRBD1. Germline CDR1 reads WSHSY; CDR2 reads SAAADI. V dropped 6 bases and J dropped 5; count of bases not matched to a gene: 3. The CDR3 runs 14 residues. In DNA, the CDR3 is TGCGCCAGCAGGTGGGGACAGGATAATTCACCCCTCCACTTT. This encodes CASRWGQDNSPLHF.

V is TRBV7-3 and J is TRBJ1-1; no firm D call. V lost 5 bases, J lost 5 bases, and 12 bases lay in between. The CDR3 is 13 residues long. Per the germline V gene, CDR1 is SGHTA and CDR2 is FQGTGA. This CDR3 is CASSPMGGTEAFF. The CDR3 DNA is TGTGCCAGCAGCCCTATGGGCGGGACTGAAGCTTTCTTT.

The chain combines TRBV7-2 with TRBJ2-3, with D tentatively TRBD2 (6 bases). This CDR3 is built from 16 residues. V lost 3 bases, J lost 0 bases, and 13 bases lay in between. Germline values: CDR1 SGHTA, CDR2 FQGNSA. The CDR3 loop reads CASSFAGQASTDTQYF. In nucleotides, the CDR3 is TGTGCCAGCAGCTTCGCGGGGCAGGCAAGCACAGATACGCAGTATTTT. Full variable domain (rest looked up from reference TRBV7-2 and TRBJ2-3): GAGVSQSPSNKVTEKGKDVELRCDPISGHTALYWYRQSLGQGLEFLIYFQGNSAPDKSGLPSDRFSAERTGGSVSTLTIQRTQQEDSAVYLCASSFAGQASTDTQYFGPGTRLTVL.

The chain uses TRBV7-2 and TRBJ1-4; unclear D gene. Germline values: CDR1 SGHTA, CDR2 FQGNSA. This CDR3 contains 16 residues. The V end was cut by 0 bases, the J end by 5 bases, with 13 bases between. The CDR3 here is CASSLASGLGNEKLFF. The CDR3 DNA follows: TGTGCCAGCAGCTTAGCGTCGGGGTTGGGAAATGAAAAACTGTTTTTT.

The rearrangement joins TRBV3-1 (or the pseudogene TRBV3-2) to TRBJ1-4, with a possible D match to TRBD1 (5 bases). V lost 1 base, J lost 8 bases, and 11 bases lay in between. Germline CDR1 is LGHDT and CDR2 is YNNKEL (reference sequence). This CDR3 contains 14 residues. CDR3 residues: CASSQVGGEEKLFF. The CDR3 DNA follows: TGTGCCAGCAGCCAAGTGGGAGGGGAAGAAAAACTGTTTTTT.

The rearrangement links TRBV5-4 to TRBJ2-6; D assignment may be TRBD1 or TRBD2 (6 bases each). Germline CDR1 SGHNT, CDR2 YYREEE (reference sequence). The CDR3 consists of 15 residues. With 4 bases removed from V and 4 bases from J, the gap between germline ends came to 12 bases. The DNA of the CDR3 is TGTGCCAGCAGCCGTGGGGGGCCCGGGGCCAACGTCCTGACTTTC. Its protein product is CASSRGGPGANVLTF.

The gene calls are TRBV4-1 and TRBJ2-1; D might be TRBD2 (6 bases). The CDR3 consists of 15 residues. The germline V and J ends were trimmed by 3 bases and 6 bases, with 15 bases remaining between them. Germline loops: CDR1 MGHRA, CDR2 YSYEKL. In DNA, the CDR3 is TGCGCCAGCAGCCAGAGGGAACTAGCACCCAATGAGCAGTTCTTC. Translation gives CASSQRELAPNEQFF.

This chain joins TRBV7-2 and TRBJ2-1, with D maybe TRBD1 (5 bases). Trimming removed 6 bases at V and 4 bases at J, with 10 bases between. Germline V lookup: CDR1 SGHTA, CDR2 FQGNSA. The CDR3 contains 13 residues. Here the CDR3 reads CASRGHLYNEQFF. CDR3 bases: TGTGCCAGCAGAGGACACTTATACAATGAGCAGTTCTTC.

J is TRBJ2-3 and V is TRBV15; the D gene is possibly TRBD2 (5 bases). The CDR3 is 16 residues long. Germline V lookup: CDR1 LNHNV, CDR2 YYDKDF (reference sequence). The V gene lost 0 bases and the J gene lost 3 bases, with 13 bases spanning the gap. The CDR3 reads CATSRDLRVLTDTQYF. In DNA form, the CDR3 reads TGTGCCACCAGCAGAGATCTGCGGGTCTTGACAGATACGCAGTATTTT. Full variable domain (missing parts from reference TRBV15 and TRBJ2-3): DAMVIQNPRYQVTQFGKPVTLSCSQTLNHNVMYWYQQKSSQAPKLLFHYYDKDFNNEADTPDNFQSRRPNTSFCFLDIRSPGLGDTAMYLCATSRDLRVLTDTQYFGPGTRLTVL.

This clone was counted once. The chain employs TRBV30 and TRBJ2-1; TRBD2 matches at 8 bases. This CDR3 comprises 16 residues. Trimming cost V 2 bases and J 8 bases; bases outside gene matches: 14. Germline loops: CDR1 GTSNPN, CDR2 SVGIG (reference sequence). As DNA, the CDR3 is TGTGCCTGGAGTCCCCTCTGGGGCGGGAGGACCCATGAGCAGTTCTTC. It translates to CAWSPLWGGRTHEQFF.

The chain employs TRBV6-5 and TRBJ1-4; D call uncertain. Trimming left V 0 bases short and J 5 bases short, with 7 bases between. The CDR3 has 14 amino acids. Germline CDR1 is MNHEY and CDR2 is SVGAGI. The CDR3 is CASSYSHGNEKLFF. CDR3 DNA: TGTGCCAGCAGTTACTCCCACGGAAATGAAAAACTGTTTTTT.

The J gene is TRBJ2-7, the V gene TRBV27; no clear D. Between the trimmed V and J ends, which lost 5 bases and 0 bases, there was a span of 8 bases. Germline-derived CDR1 and CDR2 are MNHEY and SMNVEV (reference sequence). The CDR3 consists of 13 residues. Here the CDR3 reads CASSPFPSYEQYV. The CDR3 nucleotides are TGTGCCAGCAGTCCCTTCCCCTCCTACGAGCAGTACGTC.

The chain has TRBV30 and TRBJ2-1, with D unclear. The ends were cut back, 1 base at V and 14 bases at J, with 9 bases in the middle. Germline V lookup: CDR1 GTSNPN, CDR2 SVGIG (reference sequence). This CDR3 has 10 amino acids. Written as DNA, the CDR3 is TGTGCCTGGAGTGGACCTCGGGAGTTCTTC. Protein product: CAWSGPREFF.

The genes are TRBV11-2 and TRBJ1-1; 9 positions agree with TRBD1. The CDR3 extends over 14 amino acids. Germline CDR1 SGHAT, CDR2 FQNNGV. After removal of 7 bases from V and 6 bases from J, the junction contained 9 bases not matched to a gene. The CDR3 here is CASTRDRAASEAFF. Here the CDR3 DNA reads TGTGCCAGCACTCGGGACAGGGCGGCCTCTGAAGCTTTCTTT.

Written as DNA, the CDR3 is TGTGCCAGCAGCTCCCGAGGGAGGGTAGCGGGGGGAACACGCACAGATACGCAGTATTTT. It is translated as CASSSRGRVAGGTRTDTQYF. This chain links TRBV9 with TRBJ2-3; 10 bases fit TRBD2. The CDR3 has 20 residues. CDR1 SGDLS and CDR2 YYNGEE come from the germline V gene. The V and J ends lost 4 bases and 1 base, in that order; junction bases with no gene match: 18.

This chain uses TRBV7-2 with TRBJ1-5; D not certain. Deletions cut 4 bases from V and 3 bases from J, with 7 bases between. CDR3 size: 13 residues. In germline, CDR1 is SGHTA, CDR2 FQGNSA. CDR3 protein: CASSSMVNQPQHF. The CDR3 DNA follows: TGTGCCAGCAGCTCTATGGTCAATCAGCCCCAGCATTTT.

This chain connects TRBV6-6 to TRBJ2-5; tentatively, D is TRBD1 (6 bases). V lost 6 bases and J lost 7, with 12 bases in between. CDR1 is MNHNY and CDR2 is SVGAGI in the germline V gene (reference sequence). This CDR3 comprises 12 residues. CDR3 sequence: CASRDRSGTQYF. CDR3 bases: TGTGCCAGCAGAGACAGGTCAGGGACCCAGTACTTC.

The chain links TRBV5-1 to TRBJ2-2, with D unresolved. Germline V gene lookup returns CDR1 SGHRS and CDR2 YFSETQ. V was clipped by 1 base and J by 5 bases, with 6 bases between them. This CDR3 is 13 amino acids long. CDR3 sequence reads: CASSLSETGELFF. The CDR3 coding sequence is TGCGCCAGCAGCTTGTCGGAGACCGGGGAGCTGTTTTTT.

The V and J genes are TRBV20-1 and TRBJ1-2; D not certain. CDR1 and CDR2 from the germline V gene are DFQATT and SNEGSKA (reference sequence). The V and J ends lost 3 bases and 0 bases respectively, with 11 bases between them. The CDR3 is made up of 14 amino acids. The DNA for the CDR3 is TGCAGTGCTAGTGGGCAGCTGGCTAACTATGGCTACACCTTC. Protein product: CSASGQLANYGYTF.

V usage is TRBV28 and J usage is TRBJ1-5, with 7 nucleotides matching TRBD1. The CDR3 is made up of 14 amino acids. Trimming took 6 bases from V and 6 from J; bases not matched to a gene: 8. Germline V gene data show CDR1 as MDHEN and CDR2 as SYDVKM. The CDR3 bases are TGTGCCAGCAGAACGCCAGGGGGTATTCAGCCCCAGCATTTT. Amino acid sequence: CASRTPGGIQPQHF.

V and J are TRBV2 and TRBJ1-1; no clear D gene. V was clipped by 2 bases and J by 3 bases, with 10 bases between them. Germline V gene sequence: CDR1 SNHLY, CDR2 FYNNEI. The CDR3 runs 14 residues. CDR3 nucleotide sequence: TGTGCCAGCAGTGAATACTTGAGGGACACTGAAGCTTTCTTT. The encoded protein is CASSEYLRDTEAFF.

The chain uses TRBV7-2 and TRBJ1-3, with unresolved D. With 1 base removed from V and 12 bases from J, the gap between germline ends came to 13 bases. This CDR3 comprises 13 residues. Germline V gene sequence: CDR1 SGHTA, CDR2 FQGNSA. CDR3 sequence: CASSLDEQRFIYF. In nucleotides, the CDR3 is TGTGCCAGCAGCTTAGACGAACAGCGGTTCATATATTTT.